This T cell receptor beta chain is from a study of identical twins. Overall study results and limits: There were fewer insertions in abundant cord blood beta clonotypes, but memory repertoires showed no such pattern. Alpha sequences that were out-of-frame and twin-shared showed an excess of low generation probability.

This clonotype came up a few times. Its antigen remains unknown. The CDR3 has 10 residues. Germline CDR1 is WSHSY and CDR2 is SAAADI. TCRdb fed the 5' RACE reads into MiXCR, producing one record per CDR3 protein. In the table there are 240,000 or so distinct CDR3 sequences, about 7% of which are singletons. This same sample was also part of a study on yellow fever vaccine responses in identical twins.

The sample comprised memory (CD45RO+) T cells sorted from blood. This sequence originates from a woman aged 18-29 years in good health. The rearrangement uses TRBV10-2 and TRBJ2-2, with TRBD1 as a possible D gene (6 bases). CDR3 DNA sequence: TGCGTAAAGGGGGACGGGGAGCTGTTTTTT. As protein: CVKGDGELFF.